The 7 T cell receptor beta chains in this list originate from one sample, sequenced in a study of beta chain features in type 1 diabetes. What was sequenced were expressed TCRB transcripts, since all of the isolated RNA had been reverse transcribed. Some clones are missing from TCRdb's copy, which holds only in-frame ones; the method was immunoSEQ multiplex PCR. The table records around 430,000 clones, roughly 30% of them present only once. The sample consisted of naive CD4+ T cells from blood. These TCRs come from a man between 18 and 29 years old in good health.

This clone came up a few times. Lacking the conserved final phenylalanine or tryptophan, this CDR3 likely reflects a read error. The DNA is left out, because the CDR3 cannot be placed on it with certainty; the CDR3 is given as TCRdb lists it. The chain recombines TRBV28 with TRBJ1-1. Germline V gives CDR1 MDHEN, CDR2 SYDVKM. The CDR3 is 11 residues long, ends included. This chain's CDR3 is CASSLGAAWSS.

This clone was seen a few times. CDR3 amino acids: CAWMTEYNEQFF. In nucleotides, the CDR3 is TGTGCCTGGATGACTGAGTACAATGAGCAGTTCTTC. The V call is TRBV30, the J call TRBJ2-1; D call uncertain. CDR1 GTSNPN and CDR2 SVGIG come from the germline V gene (reference sequence). This CDR3 has 12 amino acids. Trimming took 4 bases from V and 4 from J, leaving 8 bases between them. Full variable domain (missing parts from reference TRBV30 and TRBJ2-1): SQTIHQWPATLVQPVGSPLSLECTVEGTSNPNLYWYRQAAGRGLQLLFYSVGIGQISSEVPQNLSASRPQDRQFILSSKKLLLSDSGFYLCAWMTEYNEQFFGPGTRLTVL.

This clone was seen more than once but under ten times. Other DNA sequences in the same sample also yield this CDR3. The rearrangement uses TRBV30 and TRBJ2-7, with unresolved D. The CDR3 runs to 12 residues. Trimming took 3 bases from V and 2 from J, leaving 8 bases between them. The germline CDR1 and CDR2 sequences are GTSNPN and SVGIG (reference sequence). CDR3 sequence: CAWSPGTYEQYF. CDR3 coding DNA: TGTGCCTGGAGCCCCGGCACCTACGAGCAGTACTTC.

This clone occurred a few times. The chain couples TRBV7-9 to TRBJ2-7, with TRBD2 matching 7 bases. The V segment lost 2 bases and the J segment 2 bases; nucleotides outside the gene matches: 6. This CDR3 is built from 15 residues. CDR1 SEHNR and CDR2 FQNEAQ come from the germline V gene (reference sequence). CDR3 amino acids: CASSLTASGTYEQYF. The CDR3 region has the DNA TGTGCCAGCAGCTTAACGGCTAGCGGCACCTACGAGCAGTACTTC.

In its sample, this clone was seen a few times. This chain links TRBV25-1 with TRBJ2-1, with 13 bases aligning to TRBD2. Germline V gene lookup returns CDR1 MGHDK and CDR2 SYGVNS. This CDR3 has 17 residues. V lost 6 bases, J lost 4 bases, and 9 bases stayed unmatched. CDR3 bases: TGTGCCAGCAGGGATGACAAACTAGCGGGAGGGTACAATGAGCAGTTCTTC. This translates into CASRDDKLAGGYNEQFF.

In this sample, this clone turned up a few times. This rearrangement joins TRBV27 to TRBJ2-7; 8 nucleotides align to TRBD1. The CDR3 covers 15 residues. V gave up 4 bases and J gave up 2 bases; unmatched junction bases: 7. The germline gives CDR1 MNHEY, CDR2 SMNVEV (reference sequence). CDR3 loop: CASSSPGTGAYEQYF. The CDR3 region has the DNA TGTGCCAGCAGTTCCCCAGGGACAGGCGCCTACGAGCAGTACTTC.

The CDR3 here is CASSRGGPSYNEQFF. As DNA, the CDR3 is TGTGCCAGCAGCCGAGGGGGGCCGTCCTACAATGAGCAGTTCTTC. This chain uses TRBV7-2 with TRBJ2-1, with D possibly called TRBD1 or TRBD2 (6 bases each). CDR1 is SGHTA and CDR2 is FQGNSA in the germline V gene. CDR3 size: 15 residues. V shed 5 bases and J shed 1 base, with 12 bases lying between them.